These 31 T cell receptor beta chains came from one sample sequenced in a study of blood T cell repertoires in COVID-19. Sequenced by immunoSEQ multiplex PCR; TCRdb stores in-frame clones only, minus some. This sample has under 250,000 clones, with around nine tenths found just once. The sequenced sample consisted of peripheral blood. Every receptor here comes from a woman between 65 and 79 years old with active or convalescent COVID-19.

This clone has only one observation. The gene calls are TRBV19 and TRBJ1-1, with D unresolved. This CDR3 is built from 13 residues. The ends were cut back, 1 base at V and 8 bases at J, with 11 bases in the middle. Germline CDR1 reads LNHDA; CDR2 reads SQIVND (reference sequence). CDR3 protein: CASSIVRGGEAFF. DNA of the CDR3: TGTGCCAGTAGTATAGTCCGAGGCGGGGAAGCTTTCTTT. The entire variable domain, with the rest obtained from reference TRBV19 and TRBJ1-1, is as follows: DGGITQSPKYLFRKEGQNVTLSCEQNLNHDAMYWYRQDPGQGLRLIYYSQIVNDFQKGDIAEGYSVSREKKESFPLTVTSAQKNPTAFYLCASSIVRGGEAFFGQGTRLTVV.

The V gene is TRBV2, the J gene TRBJ1-2; the D is unclear. V lost 2 bases and J lost 2, with 12 bases in between. In germline, CDR1 is SNHLY, CDR2 FYNNEI. The CDR3 has 15 residues. The DNA for the CDR3 is TGTGCCAGCAGTGAAAGAGCCGGCGGCAACTATGGCTACACCTTC. It translates to CASSERAGGNYGYTF.

J is TRBJ2-7 and V is TRBV15; 7 bases are a match to TRBD1. V lost 3 bases and J lost 3; bases outside the gene matches: 11. CDR1 LNHNV and CDR2 YYDKDF come from the germline V gene (reference sequence). The CDR3 consists of 16 residues. In DNA form, the CDR3 reads TGTGCCACCAGCAGGATAACAGGGGAAAATGGCTACGAGCAGTACTTC. Residues: CATSRITGENGYEQYF.

V and J are TRBV7-9 and TRBJ2-2; possibly TRBD1 for D (6 bases). CDR3 length: 15 amino acids. The germline V gene encodes CDR1 SEHNR and CDR2 FQNEAQ (reference sequence). The germline V and J ends were trimmed by 2 bases and 8 bases, with 15 bases remaining between them. The CDR3 coding sequence is TGTGCCAGCAGCTTAAGCTCAGGGGTCTTTGGGGAGCTGTTTTTT. Amino acid sequence: CASSLSSGVFGELFF.

The chain joins TRBV6-5 to TRBJ2-5; TRBD1 matches 8 bases. Germline values: CDR1 MNHEY, CDR2 SVGAGI. The length of the CDR3 is 14 residues. The V gene end was trimmed by 6 bases and the J gene end by 2 bases; junction bases not matched to a gene: 5. CDR3: CASSMTGEQETQYF. DNA for the CDR3: TGTGCCAGCAGCATGACAGGGGAGCAAGAGACCCAGTACTTC.

V is TRBV5-1 and J is TRBJ2-7; TRBD1 matches 8 bases. Losses at the gene ends were 3 bases for V and 0 bases for J; bases not matched to a gene: 8. The CDR3 is 16 amino acids. Germline V gene data show CDR1 as SGHRS and CDR2 as YFSETQ. CDR3 amino acids: CASSSNPGQVSYEQYF. Written as DNA, the CDR3 is TGCGCCAGCAGCTCAAACCCGGGACAGGTCTCCTACGAGCAGTACTTC. The full variable domain, completed using reference TRBV5-1 and TRBJ2-7, is KAGVTQTPRYLIKTRGQQVTLSCSPISGHRSVSWYQQTPGQGLQFLFEYFSETQRNKGNFPGRFSGRQFSNSRSEMNVSTLELGDSALYLCASSSNPGQVSYEQYFGPGTRLTVT.

V usage is TRBV4-3 and J usage is TRBJ1-1; maybe TRBD1 (6 bases). Germline V CDR1 and CDR2: LGHNA, YSLEER. V was trimmed by 4 bases and J by 7 bases, leaving 19 bases between them. This CDR3 has 15 amino acids. CDR3 protein: CASSRTYRAVFEAFF. CDR3 coding DNA: TGCGCCAGCAGCCGAACGTACAGGGCCGTTTTTGAAGCTTTCTTT.

The CDR3 DNA follows: TGTGCCAGCAGTGCGACAGGGGGAAACAATCAGCCCCAGCATTTT. Its translation is CASSATGGNNQPQHF. The chain carries TRBV6-4 and TRBJ1-5; TRBD1 agrees at 9 bases. Germline CDR1 is MRHNA and CDR2 is SNTAGT. V dropped 4 bases and J dropped 3; count of bases not matched to a gene: 4. The CDR3 contains 15 residues.

This clone was detected only once. This sample includes further DNA sequences coding for the same CDR3. J is TRBJ1-2 and V is TRBV5-6; 7 nucleotides match TRBD1. The CDR3 is 13 residues long. The ends lost 1 base at V and 4 bases at J; junction bases unmatched: 1. Germline lookup yields CDR1 SGHDT and CDR2 YYEEEE. The CDR3 region has the DNA TGTGCCAGCAGCTTGAACAGGGGCTATGGCTACACCTTC. The encoded protein is CASSLNRGYGYTF. Filled out from reference TRBV5-6 and TRBJ1-2, the complete variable domain reads DAGVTQSPTHLIKTRGQQVTLRCSPKSGHDTVSWYQQALGQGPQFIFQYYEEEERQRGNFPDRFSGHQFPNYSSELNVNALLLGDSALYLCASSLNRGYGYTFGSGTRLTVV.

The chain joins TRBV10-3 to TRBJ2-7; 10 bases agree with TRBD2. Germline trimming cut 8 bases from V and 2 bases from J; bases unmatched to any gene: 6. The CDR3 totals 14 residues. The germline V gene has CDR1 ENHRY and CDR2 SYGVKD. The CDR3 reads CAIRLAGGPYEQYF. For the CDR3, the DNA is TGTGCCATCCGATTAGCGGGGGGTCCCTACGAGCAGTACTTC.

The genes are TRBV2 and TRBJ1-1; 9 bases align to TRBD1. V was pared by 7 bases and J by 7 bases, with 7 bases of the junction left unmatched. The CDR3 totals 13 residues. The germline gives CDR1 SNHLY, CDR2 FYNNEI. As DNA, the CDR3 is TGTGCCAGCAACGGACAGGGGCTGGATGAAGCTTTCTTT. It codes for CASNGQGLDEAFF.

The chain recombines TRBV11-2 with TRBJ2-7, with 7 bases lining up with TRBD2. V dropped 5 bases and J dropped 1; count of bases not matched to a gene: 5. The CDR3 consists of 14 residues. The germline V gene has CDR1 SGHAT and CDR2 FQNNGV. Written as DNA, the CDR3 is TGTGCCAGCAGCCTCGGTAGCGGGTCCTACGAGCAGTACTTC. As protein: CASSLGSGSYEQYF.

Only one count was recorded for this clone. The sample carries other DNA sequences with the same CDR3. This rearrangement joins TRBV19 to TRBJ2-7, with D perhaps TRBD1 (5 bases). V shed 4 bases and J shed 3 bases, with 7 bases lying between them. The CDR3 has 12 residues. Germline-derived CDR1 and CDR2 are LNHDA and SQIVND (reference sequence). The CDR3 region has the DNA TGTGCCAGTAGTAGGCAGGGCTACGAGCAGTACTTC. It specifies CASSRQGYEQYF.

CDR3 sequence: CASSNRQGSYNEQFF. DNA for the CDR3: TGTGCCAGCAGTAATAGACAGGGTTCCTACAATGAGCAGTTCTTC. V gene TRBV6-2 or TRBV6-3 combines with J gene TRBJ2-1; TRBD1 matches at 7 bases. The ends lost 5 bases at V and 1 base at J; junction bases unmatched: 5. The CDR3 extends over 15 amino acids. CDR1 is MNHEY, CDR2 SVGEGT, per germline.

This clone was seen only a few times. The chain has TRBV4-2 and TRBJ2-6; 8 bases line up with TRBD1. The germline gives CDR1 LGHNA, CDR2 YNFKEQ. Trimming took 4 bases from V and 0 from J; bases not matched to a gene: 2. The CDR3 is made up of 16 amino acids. CDR3 protein: CASSLGTGSGANVLTF. The CDR3 DNA reads TGTGCCAGCAGCCTAGGGACAGGCTCTGGGGCCAACGTCCTGACTTTC.

The chain uses TRBV6-2 or TRBV6-3 and TRBJ1-2; 7 bases align to TRBD1. The germline V gene has CDR1 MNHEY and CDR2 SVGEGT. V lost 5 bases, J lost 6 bases, and 15 bases stayed unmatched. The CDR3 runs 16 residues. The CDR3 region is CASSPTPFGTADGYTF. The CDR3 nucleotides are TGTGCCAGCAGTCCAACCCCCTTTGGGACAGCAGATGGCTACACCTTC.

The chain links TRBV27 to TRBJ1-2; 10 nucleotides align to TRBD1. Germline loops: CDR1 MNHEY, CDR2 SMNVEV (reference sequence). This CDR3 region has 13 residues. The ends lost 5 bases at V and 6 bases at J; junction bases unmatched: 3. As DNA, the CDR3 is TGTGCCAGCAGTATCGGGACAGGGGATGGCTACACCTTC. Protein: CASSIGTGDGYTF.

This sequence joins TRBV5-5 and TRBJ2-3, with D perhaps matching TRBD2 (6 bases). Trimming pared 4 bases from V and 3 bases from J, leaving 18 bases between. The CDR3 spans 16 residues. Germline V lookup: CDR1 SGHKS, CDR2 YYEKEE (reference sequence). CDR3 sequence (DNA): TGTGCCAGCAGCGACCCCCGGGGTGGAGGGACAGATACGCAGTATTTT. Amino acids: CASSDPRGGGTDTQYF.

J is TRBJ2-5 and V is TRBV27, with TRBD2 as a possible D gene (5 bases). Per germline, CDR1 MNHEY and CDR2 SMNVEV (reference sequence). Trimming cost V 0 bases and J 4 bases, with 21 bases left between them. The CDR3 loop spans 18 amino acids. The chain's CDR3 is CASSLSSTGKGGRETQYF. CDR3 DNA: TGTGCCAGCAGTTTATCCAGCACCGGGAAGGGTGGGCGAGAGACCCAGTACTTC.

The rearrangement links TRBV27 to TRBJ1-2, with D perhaps TRBD1 (6 bases). The germline CDR1 and CDR2 sequences are MNHEY and SMNVEV (reference sequence). V lost 5 bases to trimming and J lost 7 bases, with 23 bases between them. The CDR3 spans 16 residues. CDR3: CASSPYLTGTNGGYTF. The CDR3 nucleotides are TGTGCCAGCAGTCCCTATCTCACAGGGACGAATGGTGGCTACACCTTC.

This clone was found a few times. The V and J genes are TRBV19 and TRBJ2-3; TRBD1 might be the D (7 bases). Trimming left V 7 bases short and J 4 bases short, with 15 bases between. Per germline, CDR1 LNHDA and CDR2 SQIVND (reference sequence). This CDR3 spans 14 amino acids. The CDR3 loop is CASKEAGTADTQYF. For the CDR3, the DNA is TGTGCCAGTAAAGAGGCGGGGACAGCAGATACGCAGTATTTT.

V gene TRBV5-4 combines with J gene TRBJ2-3; no clear D. Per germline, CDR1 SGHNT and CDR2 YYREEE (reference sequence). V was trimmed by 7 bases and J by 0 bases, leaving 15 bases between them. The CDR3 extends over 15 amino acids. CDR3 DNA sequence: TGTGCCAGCTCCCTCCCCTCCACTAGCACAGATACGCAGTATTTT. Translation: CASSLPSTSTDTQYF.

The CDR3 sequence: CASSYAGSGTEAFF. DNA of the CDR3: TGTGCCAGCAGTTACGCGGGGTCGGGAACTGAAGCTTTCTTT. The chain recombines TRBV6-2 or TRBV6-3 with TRBJ1-1, with no clear D. Trimming took off 2 bases at V and 5 bases at J, with 12 bases between the two ends. Germline lookup yields CDR1 MNHEY and CDR2 SVGEGT. This CDR3 has 14 amino acids.

The chain employs TRBV10-3 and TRBJ1-1, with 7 bases fitting TRBD1. The J segment lost 3 bases and the V segment lost 6 bases, leaving 10 bases of the junction unmatched. Germline assignment: CDR1 ENHRY and CDR2 SYGVKD. This CDR3 has 15 amino acids. The CDR3 nucleotides are TGTGCCATCAGAGCTGTAACAGGGACAGACACTGAAGCTTTCTTT. Encoded protein: CAIRAVTGTDTEAFF.

The chain recombines TRBV19 with TRBJ1-5; D is ambiguous. There are 15 residues in the CDR3. V lost 7 bases, J lost 0 bases, and 13 bases lay in between. Germline-derived CDR1 and CDR2 are LNHDA and SQIVND (reference sequence). The CDR3 protein is CASNSGDSSNQPQHF. In nucleotides, the CDR3 is TGTGCCAGTAATTCCGGGGATTCTAGCAATCAGCCCCAGCATTTT.

J is TRBJ2-3 and V is TRBV6-5; the match to TRBD2 covers 9 bases. This CDR3 spans 15 amino acids. Germline lookup yields CDR1 MNHEY and CDR2 SVGAGI. V was clipped by 7 bases and J by 2 bases; unmatched bases: 7. The CDR3 DNA is TGTGCCAGCAAATCGGGACTAGCTTTCACAGATACGCAGTATTTT. It is translated as CASKSGLAFTDTQYF.

This chain links TRBV6-6 with TRBJ1-4, with a weak D call TRBD1 (5 bases). CDR3 length equals 14 residues. Trimming removed 4 bases from V and 5 bases from J, with 11 bases in between. Germline lookup yields CDR1 MNHNY and CDR2 SVGAGI (reference sequence). CDR3 loop: CASSLGGLNEKLFF. In DNA form, the CDR3 reads TGTGCCAGCAGTTTGGGGGGACTCAATGAAAAACTGTTTTTT.

J is TRBJ1-4 and V is TRBV5-4; D is ambiguous. CDR3 length equals 14 residues. The germline V and J ends were trimmed by 4 bases and 14 bases, with 21 bases remaining between them. The germline gives CDR1 SGHNT, CDR2 YYREEE (reference sequence). The CDR3, as DNA: TGTGCCAGCAGCAATCTCCGGGAGCCTCGCGCCCTGTTTTTT. It specifies CASSNLREPRALFF. Full variable domain (rest looked up from reference TRBV5-4 and TRBJ1-4): ETGVTQSPTHLIKTRGQQVTLRCSSQSGHNTVSWYQQALGQGPQFIFQYYREEENGRGNFPPRFSGLQFPNYSSELNVNALELDDSALYLCASSNLREPRALFFGSGTQLSVL.

The chain links TRBV24-1 to TRBJ2-7; D is uncertain. CDR1 is KGHDR, CDR2 SFDVKD, per germline. V lost 9 bases, J lost 0 bases, and 20 bases lay in between. The CDR3 length is 16 residues. For the CDR3, the DNA is TGTGCCACCGGCCTCAGGTTTCAGAATAGCTCCTACGAGCAGTACTTC. This encodes CATGLRFQNSSYEQYF.

This chain joins TRBV19 and TRBJ1-2, with 7 bases lining up with TRBD1. The CDR3 sequence is 16 residues long. V was pared by 4 bases and J by 3 bases, with 11 bases of the junction left unmatched. From germline, CDR1 is LNHDA and CDR2 SQIVND (reference sequence). The CDR3 DNA follows: TGTGCCAGTAGTACACTCTTTGGGACAGATTACTATGGCTACACCTTC. Its translation: CASSTLFGTDYYGYTF.

The rearrangement links TRBV11-3 to TRBJ2-1, with 11 bases fitting TRBD2. This CDR3 comprises 15 residues. Germline values: CDR1 SGHNT, CDR2 YENEEA. V lost 5 bases to trimming and J lost 9 bases; unmatched junction nucleotides: 9. The CDR3 loop reads CASSPVAGGHSEQFF. The CDR3 region has the DNA TGTGCCAGCAGCCCCGTAGCGGGGGGGCACAGTGAGCAGTTCTTC.